One sample yielded the 27 T cell receptor beta chains listed below, sequenced in a study of identical twins. TCRdb processed the 5' RACE reads anew with MiXCR; each CDR3 protein has one entry. The profile shows 270,000 or so distinct CDR3 sequences, 6.5% to 9.5% of them singletons. This same sample was also part of a study on yellow fever vaccine responses in identical twins.

Sequenced material: CD8+ T cells sorted from blood. Receptors originate from a woman aged 18-35 years in good health.

This clonotype was counted between two and nine times. The chain combines TRBV15 with TRBJ2-3, with TRBD2 matching 11 bases. Germline V gene lookup returns CDR1 LNHNV and CDR2 YYDKDF (reference sequence). CDR3 size: 18 residues. V gave up 1 base and J gave up 6 bases; unmatched junction bases: 12. CDR3 loop: CATSRGALGLAGSDTQYF. CDR3 in DNA: TGTGCCACCAGCAGAGGGGCCCTAGGACTAGCGGGCTCCGATACGCAGTATTTT.

Only a few counts were recorded for this clonotype. The chain uses TRBV6-2 or TRBV6-3 and TRBJ2-7, with 8 bases fitting TRBD1. In germline, CDR1 is MNHEY, CDR2 SVGEGT. Trimming removed 5 bases from V and 1 base from J; junction bases left unmatched: 7. The CDR3 length is 15 residues. Here the CDR3 reads CASSTDRDPSYEQYF. The CDR3 bases are TGTGCCAGCAGTACGGACAGGGACCCATCCTACGAGCAGTACTTC.

V gene TRBV7-2 combines with J gene TRBJ2-7, with D hard to call. Germline CDR1 is SGHTA and CDR2 is FQGNSA. The CDR3 is 13 residues long. Trimming left V 4 bases short and J 0 bases short, with 7 bases between. CDR3 sequence (DNA): TGTGCCAGCAGCTCAGTAGACTCCTACGAGCAGTACTTC. Its protein product is CASSSVDSYEQYF.

The rearrangement uses TRBV7-9 and TRBJ1-2; D call uncertain. The CDR3 contains 14 residues. In germline, CDR1 is SEHNR, CDR2 FQNEAQ (reference sequence). Trimming cost V 4 bases and J 4 bases, with 13 bases left between them. CDR3 sequence: CASSSTKHGYGYTF. The CDR3 nucleotides read TGTGCCAGCAGCTCGACAAAACACGGCTATGGCTACACCTTC.

The table lists this clonotype with a few counts. The rearrangement links TRBV29-1 to TRBJ1-2; the D is unclear. The CDR3 runs 13 residues. Germline-derived CDR1 and CDR2 are SQVTM and ANQGSEA. Trimming removed 8 bases from V and 2 bases from J, with 15 bases in between. Here the CDR3 reads CSTPPSGNYGYTF. The CDR3 DNA reads TGCAGCACCCCCCCCTCGGGGAACTATGGCTACACCTTC. Drawing the rest from reference TRBV29-1 and TRBJ1-2, the complete variable domain is SAVISQKPSRDICQRGTSLTIQCQVDSQVTMMFWYRQQPGQSLTLIATANQGSEATYESGFVIDKFPISRPNLTFSTLTVSNMSPEDSSIYLCSTPPSGNYGYTFGSGTRLTVV.

This clonotype occurred many times. This sequence joins TRBV12-3 or TRBV12-4 and TRBJ2-7; no clear D. CDR3 length: 13 amino acids. Deletions cut 6 bases from V and 5 bases from J, with 14 bases between. DNA for the CDR3: TGTGCCAGCAGGCGCTCGGGCGACCACGAGCAGTACTTC. Its translation: CASRRSGDHEQYF.

This clonotype appeared many times. This chain connects TRBV29-1 to TRBJ2-2; D is unclear. CDR1 SQVTM and CDR2 ANQGSEA come from the germline V gene. This CDR3 has 13 amino acids. V dropped 2 bases and J dropped 6 bases, with 10 bases sitting between them. CDR3 nucleotides: TGCAGCGTTGAATTTGGGGTTCCCGGGGAGCTGTTTTTT. Its protein is CSVEFGVPGELFF.

This clonotype was picked up many times. CDR3 amino acids: CATSRDRVEDTQYF. The CDR3 nucleotides are TGTGCCACCAGCAGGGACAGGGTTGAAGATACGCAGTATTTT. This chain uses TRBV15 with TRBJ2-3; TRBD1 matches 8 bases. This CDR3 has 14 amino acids. CDR1 LNHNV and CDR2 YYDKDF come from the germline V gene (reference sequence). Germline trimming cut 3 bases from V and 5 bases from J; bases unmatched to any gene: 4.

In this sample, this clonotype turned up a few times. This chain joins TRBV15 and TRBJ2-3; a possible D gene is TRBD2 (5 bases). Germline lookup yields CDR1 LNHNV and CDR2 YYDKDF (reference sequence). The V and J ends lost 4 bases and 4 bases respectively, with 15 bases between them. This CDR3 is built from 15 residues. The CDR3 sequence is CATSIKAAGADTQYF. DNA for the CDR3: TGTGCCACCAGCATAAAAGCGGCGGGCGCAGATACGCAGTATTTT.

This clonotype appeared many times. The rearrangement links TRBV12-3 or TRBV12-4 to TRBJ1-5; 9 bases fit TRBD1. The length of the CDR3 is 14 residues. The V segment lost 4 bases and the J segment 6 bases; nucleotides outside the gene matches: 4. The CDR3 DNA is TGTGCCAGCAGTTCTTTGGACAGGGGTCAGCCCCAGCATTTT. Its protein product is CASSSLDRGQPQHF.

In its sample, this clonotype was seen a few times. The chain links TRBV2 to TRBJ2-3, with 8 bases aligning to TRBD2. Germline lookup yields CDR1 SNHLY and CDR2 FYNNEI. V dropped 6 bases and J dropped 2; count of bases not matched to a gene: 19. The CDR3 sequence is 19 residues long. CDR3 sequence (DNA): TGTGCCAGCAGCCGACCCATAACTAGCGGAACATACAACACAGATACGCAGTATTTT. Protein: CASSRPITSGTYNTDTQYF.

This clonotype showed up just a few times. The chain recombines TRBV7-2 with TRBJ2-1, with 11 positions matching TRBD2. Germline CDR1 and CDR2: SGHTA and FQGNSA. The trim removed 6 bases at V and 5 bases at J, leaving 9 bases unmatched. The CDR3 covers 16 residues. The CDR3 region is CASSKNSGGGHNEQFF. CDR3 DNA: TGTGCCAGCAGTAAGAATAGCGGGGGGGGCCACAATGAGCAGTTCTTC.

This clonotype was seen only a few times. The chain couples TRBV4-1 to TRBJ2-3; 10 bases map to TRBD2. Trimming took 4 bases from V and 0 from J; bases not matched to a gene: 4. Germline V gene data show CDR1 as MGHRA and CDR2 as YSYEKL. The length of the CDR3 is 16 residues. In DNA, the CDR3 is TGCGCCAGCAGCCTAGGGACTAGCGCGAGCACAGATACGCAGTATTTT. Protein product: CASSLGTSASTDTQYF.

This clonotype was recorded many times. The chain couples TRBV28 to TRBJ2-5, with TRBD1 matching 8 bases. Unmatched junction bases numbered 9, after V lost 6 bases and J lost 6 bases. In germline, CDR1 is MDHEN, CDR2 SYDVKM. The CDR3 is 14 amino acids. Here the CDR3 reads CASSTWTGSQTQYF. DNA for the CDR3: TGTGCCAGCAGCACCTGGACAGGGAGTCAGACCCAGTACTTC.

This rearrangement joins TRBV12-3 or TRBV12-4 to TRBJ2-7, with D perhaps TRBD1 or TRBD2 (5 bases each). Trimming stripped 7 bases from V and 3 bases from J, with 16 bases between. This CDR3 spans 14 amino acids. CDR3 bases: TGTGCCAGCACACCGGGACGGGCAAGCTACGAGCAGTACTTC. It encodes CASTPGRASYEQYF.

In its sample, this clonotype was seen many times. This chain joins TRBV4-2 and TRBJ1-2, with D perhaps TRBD1 (5 bases). The CDR3 runs 19 residues. Between the trimmed V and J ends, which lost 1 base and 1 base, there was a span of 22 bases. CDR1 is LGHNA and CDR2 is YNFKEQ in the germline V gene. The DNA of the CDR3 is TGTGCCAGCAGCCAAGTGCCGGGGCAGGGCCTTGTGGATAACTATGGCTACACCTTC. Its translation is CASSQVPGQGLVDNYGYTF.

The V call is TRBV6-5, the J call TRBJ1-1; 9 nucleotides align to TRBD1. V lost 4 bases to trimming and J lost 6 bases; unmatched junction nucleotides: 18. Germline CDR1 is MNHEY and CDR2 is SVGAGI. This CDR3 is built from 18 residues. CDR3 bases: TGTGCCAGCAGTTCCACAGGGGGCACTTTCGTCGCCGCCGCTGAAGCTTTCTTT. Protein product: CASSSTGGTFVAAAEAFF.

This clonotype appeared many times. One end of the junction does not line up with germline, which may come from a read error. The CDR3 sequence: CASREWDNTDTQYF. CDR3 DNA: TGCGCCAGCAGAGAGTGGGATAACACAGATACGCAGTATTTT. This sequence joins TRBV10-2 and TRBJ2-3; D not resolved. Germline V lookup: CDR1 WSHSY, CDR2 SAAADI. This CDR3 has 14 residues.

The chain is built from TRBV27 and TRBJ2-1, with a possible D match to TRBD1 (6 bases). The CDR3 runs to 12 residues. CDR1 and CDR2 (germline): MNHEY, SMNVEV (reference sequence). V was pared by 6 bases and J by 11 bases, with 14 bases between. CDR3 nucleotide sequence: TGTGCCAGCAGACAGGGTTCCTGGCAGCAGTTCTTC. Its translation is CASRQGSWQQFF.

This clonotype showed up just a few times. J is TRBJ2-7 and V is TRBV7-8, with a possible D match to TRBD1 (5 bases). The CDR3 spans 14 residues. Looked up from germline, CDR1 is SGHVS and CDR2 is FQNEAQ. The V end was cut by 5 bases, the J end by 5 bases, with 16 bases between. The CDR3 DNA reads as TGTGCCAGCAGCCTGACCAGGGTTCTCGACGAGCAGTACTTC. Translation: CASSLTRVLDEQYF.

This clonotype was seen many times. The chain employs TRBV27 and TRBJ2-3; D unclear. The CDR3 length is 13 residues. V was clipped by 4 bases and J by 2 bases, with 7 bases between them. Germline loops: CDR1 MNHEY, CDR2 SMNVEV (reference sequence). The chain's CDR3 is CASSSPHTDTQYF. DNA for the CDR3: TGTGCCAGCAGTTCCCCTCACACAGATACGCAGTATTTT.

The rearrangement links TRBV27 to TRBJ2-7; D remains unclear. V was cut by 5 bases and J by 3 bases, with 17 bases left in between. Looked up from germline, CDR1 is MNHEY and CDR2 is SMNVEV (reference sequence). CDR3 length equals 15 residues. CDR3 in DNA: TGTGCCAGCAGTCCCACCGTCGCCCCGAGCTACGAGCAGTACTTC. It codes for CASSPTVAPSYEQYF.

In regard to this clonotype: This could be a read error, since a much larger clone is one nucleotide away. The rearrangement uses TRBV24-1 and TRBJ2-1; TRBD2 matches 8 bases. Germline V gene sequence: CDR1 KGHDR, CDR2 SFDVKD. Trimming at V came to 6 bases and at J to 0 bases, leaving 9 bases not matched to a gene. The CDR3 spans 17 residues. CDR3 region: CATSSSGGDFSYNEQFF. CDR3 sequence (DNA): TGTGCCACCAGTTCCTCGGGGGGGGATTTCTCCTACAATGAGCAGTTCTTC.

The chain recombines TRBV20-1 with TRBJ2-7, with unresolved D. The CDR3 contains 13 residues. V lost 5 bases and J 3 bases, leaving 14 bases between the germline ends. Germline CDR1 is DFQATT and CDR2 is SNEGSKA (reference sequence). As DNA, the CDR3 is TGCAGTGCTGGGCTGTTGTTTATCTACGAGCAGTACTTC. Its translation: CSAGLLFIYEQYF.

This clonotype was detected only a few times. V and J are TRBV27 and TRBJ2-1; 9 bases match TRBD1. This CDR3 contains 17 residues. V lost 5 bases, J lost 5 bases, and 13 bases stayed unmatched. Germline lookup yields CDR1 MNHEY and CDR2 SMNVEV (reference sequence). The CDR3 sequence: CASSQLPGQGVDNEQFF. The CDR3 DNA is TGTGCCAGCAGTCAACTTCCGGGACAGGGAGTCGACAATGAGCAGTTCTTC.

This clonotype was recorded a few times. The genes are TRBV5-5 and TRBJ1-1, with D unclear. V lost 3 bases to trimming and J lost 3 bases, with 6 bases between them. Germline lookup yields CDR1 SGHKS and CDR2 YYEKEE (reference sequence). The CDR3 consists of 12 residues. The CDR3 DNA follows: TGTGCCAGCAGCTACGTTGACACTGAAGCTTTCTTT. Protein sequence: CASSYVDTEAFF.

The chain recombines TRBV11-2 with TRBJ2-7; D remains ambiguous. Trimming left V 1 base short and J 2 bases short, with 9 bases between. Germline CDR1 SGHAT, CDR2 FQNNGV. The CDR3 totals 14 residues. The CDR3 sequence: CASSLGQSAYEQYF. The CDR3 nucleotides read TGTGCCAGCAGCTTAGGGCAGAGTGCCTACGAGCAGTACTTC.